These 27 T cell receptor beta chains were sequenced from one sample in a study of cytomegalovirus exposure and HLA in healthy donors. PCR used 60 Vbeta primers and 13 Jbeta primers. The table came from immunoSEQ multiplex PCR; TCRdb's copy has only in-frame clones and leaves some out. Among 85,000 to 100,000 clones listed, 70% to 80% were seen once. What was sequenced was PBMCs. All receptors come from a male donor in good health and CMV-seropositive.

This clone was seen more than once but under ten times. V usage is TRBV5-1 and J usage is TRBJ1-1; D gene ambiguous. CDR3 length: 15 residues. Between the trimmed V and J ends, which lost 2 bases and 0 bases, there was a span of 11 bases. The germline CDR1 and CDR2 sequences are SGHRS and YFSETQ. The CDR3 here is CASSLTTRMNTEAFF. CDR3 nucleotide sequence: TGCGCCAGCAGCTTAACAACGAGGATGAACACTGAAGCTTTCTTT.

The rearrangement links TRBV10-1 to TRBJ1-2, with D perhaps matching TRBD1 (6 bases). The CDR3 runs to 17 residues. The V end lost 8 bases, the J end lost 4 bases, and 26 bases lay between the germline ends. Looked up from germline, CDR1 is WNHNN and CDR2 is SYGVQD (reference sequence). CDR3 residues: CASDRFSGQLCGYGYTF. For the CDR3, the DNA is TGCGCCAGCGATCGTTTTTCTGGACAGTTGTGCGGCTATGGCTACACCTTC.

The chain couples TRBV18 to TRBJ1-6, with D perhaps matching TRBD1 (6 bases). CDR3 length equals 13 residues. Germline CDR1 reads KGHSH; CDR2 reads LQKENI. The V end was cut by 3 bases, the J end by 12 bases, with 12 bases between. CDR3 region: CASSPSDSLPLHF. The DNA for the CDR3 is TGTGCCAGCTCACCCTCGGACAGTCTACCCCTCCACTTT.

The sample holds one count of this clone. The CDR3 DNA sequence: TGTGCCTCTACTAGCGGGGGGCGCGGGGAGACCCAGTACTTC. Amino acids: CASTSGGRGETQYF. J is TRBJ2-5 and V is TRBV7-8, with 12 bases aligning to TRBD2. The CDR3 totals 14 residues. V lost 11 bases, J lost 5 bases, and 9 bases stayed unmatched. Looked up from germline, CDR1 is SGHVS and CDR2 is FQNEAQ.

In its sample, this clone was seen once. CDR3 sequence reads: CAWSVRRGRGEKLFF. CDR3 DNA: TGTGCCTGGAGTGTACGGAGGGGGCGAGGTGAAAAACTGTTTTTT. V is TRBV30 and J is TRBJ1-4; 7 bases fit TRBD1. Trimming removed 0 bases from V and 7 bases from J; junction bases left unmatched: 8. CDR3 size: 15 residues. Germline V gene sequence: CDR1 GTSNPN, CDR2 SVGIG (reference sequence).

The chain is built from TRBV7-3 and TRBJ1-1; no reliable D call. Germline loops: CDR1 SGHTA, CDR2 FQGTGA. The CDR3 is made up of 14 amino acids. Between the trimmed V and J ends, which lost 6 bases and 0 bases, there was a span of 11 bases. DNA for the CDR3: TGTGCCAGCAGGAGAGACAACCTGAACACTGAAGCTTTCTTT. Protein sequence: CASRRDNLNTEAFF.

CDR3: CASSPGRGGETQYF. The CDR3 nucleotides are TGTGCCAGCAGCCCGGGGCGGGGGGGAGAGACCCAGTACTTC. The genes are TRBV4-2 and TRBJ2-5, with TRBD2 identical over 9 bases. The CDR3 loop spans 14 amino acids. Germline CDR1 LGHNA, CDR2 YNFKEQ. V dropped 4 bases and J dropped 4; count of bases not matched to a gene: 4.

Only a few counts were recorded for this clone. This chain uses TRBV6-6 with TRBJ1-5; a possible D gene is TRBD1 (6 bases). V was trimmed by 4 bases and J by 4 bases, leaving 8 bases between them. The germline V gene encodes CDR1 MNHNY and CDR2 SVGAGI (reference sequence). The CDR3 loop spans 13 amino acids. The CDR3 DNA reads TGTGCCAGCAGTTCGACAGGTAATCAGCCCCAGCATTTT. Translation: CASSSTGNQPQHF.

CDR3 DNA sequence: TGTGCCAGCAGCTTAAACGTCGGCACCGGGGAGCTGTTTTTT. This translates into CASSLNVGTGELFF. This sequence joins TRBV7-8 and TRBJ2-2; D gene uncertain. Germline V CDR1 and CDR2: SGHVS, FQNEAQ. This CDR3 has 14 residues. The V end was cut by 2 bases, the J end by 4 bases, with 8 bases between.

The J gene is TRBJ2-5, the V gene TRBV5-4; 11 bases are shared with TRBD2. CDR1 and CDR2 (germline): SGHNT, YYREEE (reference sequence). This CDR3 contains 16 residues. The J segment lost 5 bases and the V segment lost 4 bases, leaving 10 bases of the junction unmatched. CDR3 loop: CASSLGGSGGAETQYF. CDR3 nucleotides: TGTGCCAGCAGCCTGGGGGGTAGCGGGGGGGCGGAGACCCAGTACTTC.

The rearrangement uses TRBV29-1 and TRBJ1-1; 9 bases are shared with TRBD1. V lost 4 bases to trimming and J lost 7 bases; unmatched junction nucleotides: 1. The CDR3 consists of 11 residues. CDR1 SQVTM and CDR2 ANQGSEA come from the germline V gene. Here the CDR3 reads CSVGQGGEAFF. CDR3 nucleotides: TGCAGCGTTGGACAGGGGGGTGAAGCTTTCTTT. The full variable domain, in which reference TRBV29-1 and TRBJ1-1 provide the parts outside the CDR3, is SAVISQKPSRDICQRGTSLTIQCQVDSQVTMMFWYRQQPGQSLTLIATANQGSEATYESGFVIDKFPISRPNLTFSTLTVSNMSPEDSSIYLCSVGQGGEAFFGQGTRLTVV.

The CDR3 region has the DNA TGCGCCAGCAGCCTGACTGTTGGGGCGCAAAAAGAGACCCAGTACTTC. Protein sequence: CASSLTVGAQKETQYF. This sequence joins TRBV5-1 and TRBJ2-5; TRBD1 is a possible D gene (5 bases). Trimming took off 4 bases at V and 3 bases at J, with 19 bases between the two ends. CDR1 is SGHRS and CDR2 is YFSETQ in the germline V gene. This CDR3 has 16 amino acids. The full variable domain, with the rest looked up from reference TRBV5-1 and TRBJ2-5, is KAGVTQTPRYLIKTRGQQVTLSCSPISGHRSVSWYQQTPGQGLQFLFEYFSETQRNKGNFPGRFSGRQFSNSRSEMNVSTLELGDSALYLCASSLTVGAQKETQYFGPGTRLLVL.

The chain combines TRBV27 with TRBJ1-5; D call uncertain. The CDR3 runs 12 residues. The germline CDR1 and CDR2 sequences are MNHEY and SMNVEV (reference sequence). V lost 3 bases to trimming and J lost 3 bases, with 3 bases between them. DNA for the CDR3: TGTGCCAGCAGTTTTCTCAATCAGCCCCAGCATTTT. Its protein is CASSFLNQPQHF.

The chain couples TRBV6-1 to TRBJ1-2; possible D gene TRBD1, 6 bases. This CDR3 spans 14 amino acids. V was trimmed by 8 bases and J by 4 bases, leaving 17 bases between them. Germline V CDR1 and CDR2: MNHNS, SASEGT. CDR3 residues: CASLGLRGGYGYTF. CDR3 DNA: TGTGCCAGCTTGGGACTAAGGGGGGGCTATGGCTACACCTTC.

The chain employs TRBV11-3 and TRBJ2-3; unclear D gene. The CDR3 loop spans 15 amino acids. Trimming took off 5 bases at V and 2 bases at J, with 14 bases between the two ends. Germline V gene lookup returns CDR1 SGHNT and CDR2 YENEEA. DNA for the CDR3: TGTGCCAGCAGCATAGGGTTGGCTCTCACAGATACGCAGTATTTT. It specifies CASSIGLALTDTQYF.

The chain has TRBV27 and TRBJ1-6; 7 bases are shared with TRBD1. J gave up 16 bases and V 1 base, and 13 bases lay outside the gene matches. Germline V CDR1 and CDR2: MNHEY, SMNVEV (reference sequence). CDR3 size: 15 residues. The CDR3 protein is CASSLLERTGMGLHF. The CDR3 coding sequence is TGTGCCAGCAGTTTATTGGAAAGGACAGGCATGGGTCTCCACTTT.

V usage is TRBV25-1 and J usage is TRBJ2-3, with D perhaps matching TRBD2 (5 bases). The germline CDR1 and CDR2 sequences are MGHDK and SYGVNS. Trimming shortened V by 0 bases and J by 9 bases, and 10 bases separated the two germline ends. This CDR3 region has 13 residues. The CDR3: CASSEYGSGTQYF. CDR3 DNA: TGTGCCAGCAGTGAATATGGGTCGGGGACGCAGTATTTT.

V usage is TRBV6-1 and J usage is TRBJ2-1; D possibly corresponds to TRBD2 (6 bases). The CDR3 contains 12 residues. In germline, CDR1 is MNHNS, CDR2 SASEGT. V was clipped by 4 bases and J by 9 bases, with 10 bases between them. The CDR3 is CASSARGLEQFF. The CDR3 coding sequence is TGTGCCAGCAGTGCCCGGGGACTTGAGCAGTTCTTC.

The V and J genes are TRBV5-4 and TRBJ1-2, with D hard to call. Germline V lookup: CDR1 SGHNT, CDR2 YYREEE (reference sequence). This CDR3 contains 14 residues. Trimming shortened V by 5 bases and J by 1 base, and 12 bases separated the two germline ends. DNA for the CDR3: TGTGCCAGCAGTTCGGAGACCTTTAACTATGGCTACACCTTC. Translated, it gives CASSSETFNYGYTF.

The CDR3, as DNA: TGTGCCAGCAGCTTAAGGGACACACTCCTCACAGATACGCAGTATTTT. Its protein product is CASSLRDTLLTDTQYF. The chain is built from TRBV11-1 and TRBJ2-3; the D gene is possibly TRBD1 (6 bases). The CDR3 spans 16 residues. Trimming removed 2 bases at V and 2 bases at J, with 14 bases between. Germline CDR1 SGHAT, CDR2 FQDESV (reference sequence).

The chain carries TRBV7-2 and TRBJ1-5; D ambiguous. This CDR3 spans 12 amino acids. CDR1 and CDR2 from the germline V gene are SGHTA and FQGNSA. Trimming cost V 3 bases and J 11 bases, with 11 bases left between them. Written as DNA, the CDR3 is TGTGCCAGCAGCTTCCCCCAATCAGCCCAGCATTTT. It yields the protein CASSFPQSAQHF.

The chain has TRBV29-1 and TRBJ2-3; 12 bases line up with TRBD1. Germline V gene lookup returns CDR1 SQVTM and CDR2 ANQGSEA. The CDR3 length is 15 residues. Unmatched junction bases numbered 1, after V lost 1 base and J lost 2 bases. CDR3: CSVEGGQGATDTQYF. CDR3 coding DNA: TGCAGCGTTGAAGGGGGACAGGGGGCCACAGATACGCAGTATTTT.

The chain joins TRBV5-6 to TRBJ2-1; 13 bases are shared with TRBD2. V trimming: 2 bases; J trimming: 5 bases; junction bases outside the gene matches: 4. This CDR3 region has 16 residues. CDR1 and CDR2 (germline): SGHDT, YYEEEE. CDR3 protein: CASSLPGLAGNNEQFF. DNA of the CDR3: TGTGCCAGCAGCTTACCGGGACTAGCGGGGAACAATGAGCAGTTCTTC.

This clone was recorded once. J is TRBJ1-1 and V is TRBV15; 7 nucleotides line up with TRBD1. The J segment lost 5 bases and the V segment lost 3 bases, leaving 12 bases of the junction unmatched. From germline, CDR1 is LNHNV and CDR2 YYDKDF (reference sequence). The CDR3 sequence is 16 residues long. In DNA, the CDR3 is TGTGCCACCAGCAGCCCTCTCCAACAGGGGCAGACTGAAGCTTTCTTT. Translating gives CATSSPLQQGQTEAFF.

This chain uses TRBV5-6 with TRBJ2-3; 9 bases agree with TRBD1. The CDR3 has 16 amino acids. V dropped 3 bases and J dropped 0; count of bases not matched to a gene: 5. Germline V CDR1 and CDR2: SGHDT, YYEEEE. Here the CDR3 reads CASSSPGQGSTDTQYF. DNA of the CDR3: TGTGCCAGCAGCTCCCCGGGACAGGGCAGCACAGATACGCAGTATTTT.

This clone was seen only a few times. V usage is TRBV6-5 and J usage is TRBJ1-6; D uncertain. The ends were cut back, 4 bases at V and 9 bases at J, with 13 bases in the middle. The CDR3 loop spans 14 amino acids. The germline V gene has CDR1 MNHEY and CDR2 SVGAGI. CDR3 DNA sequence: TGTGCCAGCAGTTCCCCTTCGCGGGGTTCACCCCTCCACTTT. This gives the protein CASSSPSRGSPLHF.

This sequence joins TRBV6-8 and TRBJ2-5, with D possibly matching TRBD2 (8 bases). Germline CDR1 MNHGY, CDR2 SAAAGT. V gave up 11 bases and J gave up 3 bases, with 34 bases separating them. The CDR3 extends over 19 amino acids. The CDR3 nucleotides are TGTGCCGCAGGGCCTGCGGGGGGACAGATTTGGGGCAGAGAAGAGACCCAGTACTTC. The encoded protein is CAAGPAGGQIWGREETQYF.